Below are 4 T cell receptor beta chains sequenced from a single sample in a study of cytomegalovirus exposure and HLA in healthy donors. The data were produced by immunoSEQ multiplex PCR, yet TCRdb's version contains in-frame clones alone and is incomplete. This table has under 200,000 clones, under 90% appearing once. The sequenced sample consisted of PBMCs. The source of these receptors is a man younger than 35 in good health and CMV-seropositive.

Only a few counts were recorded for this clone. The chain carries TRBV28 and TRBJ2-7; 7 positions agree with TRBD1. CDR1 is MDHEN and CDR2 is SYDVKM in the germline V gene. CDR3 length equals 12 residues. V was clipped by 2 bases and J by 6 bases; unmatched bases: 1. CDR3 coding DNA: TGTGCCAGCAGTTTAACAGGGGCCGAGCAGTACTTC. Translated, it gives CASSLTGAEQYF.

The chain links TRBV5-4 to TRBJ2-7, with 15 bases identical to TRBD2. The CDR3 sequence is 16 residues long. V was clipped by 2 bases and J by 7 bases; unmatched bases: 7. The germline gives CDR1 SGHNT, CDR2 YYREEE (reference sequence). CDR3 in amino acids: CASSFDGLAGGLEQYF. The CDR3 DNA follows: TGTGCCAGCAGCTTTGATGGACTAGCGGGAGGGCTTGAGCAGTACTTC. The variable domain in full, completed from reference TRBV5-4 and TRBJ2-7, reads ETGVTQSPTHLIKTRGQQVTLRCSSQSGHNTVSWYQQALGQGPQFIFQYYREEENGRGNFPPRFSGLQFPNYSSELNVNALELDDSALYLCASSFDGLAGGLEQYFGPGTRLTVT.

This chain connects TRBV5-1 to TRBJ2-1, with D maybe TRBD1 (5 bases). The CDR3 loop spans 13 amino acids. Between the trimmed V and J ends, which lost 0 bases and 8 bases, there was a span of 9 bases. Germline V gives CDR1 SGHRS, CDR2 YFSETQ. CDR3 bases: TGCGCCAGCAGCTTGGGGGTAGGGGATGAGCAGTTCTTC. It yields the protein CASSLGVGDEQFF. Based on the CDR3 plus reference TRBV5-1 and TRBJ2-1, the full variable domain is KAGVTQTPRYLIKTRGQQVTLSCSPISGHRSVSWYQQTPGQGLQFLFEYFSETQRNKGNFPGRFSGRQFSNSRSEMNVSTLELGDSALYLCASSLGVGDEQFFGPGTRLTVL.

The chain is built from TRBV30 and TRBJ2-1, with TRBD2 matching 10 bases. J lost 4 bases, V lost 0 bases, and 9 bases had no gene match. This CDR3 is 17 amino acids long. Germline CDR1 reads GTSNPN; CDR2 reads SVGIG (reference sequence). The CDR3 is CAWSVRASGSTYNEQFF. In nucleotides, the CDR3 is TGTGCCTGGAGTGTACGGGCTAGCGGGAGTACTTACAATGAGCAGTTCTTC.